This TCR beta chain is drawn from a study of blood T cell repertoires in COVID-19 (dated by TCRdb to about 2020). Turning to the overall study: Collaborator samples came from the United States, Italy and Spain and covered acute and convalescent phases of COVID-19. The prospective study material was composed of cDNA or gDNA derived from T cells, B-cell-depleted T cells, or PBMCs. The dataset comprised deeply sampled blood TCRbeta repertoires from subjects exposed to, actively infected with, or recovered from COVID-19. The repertoires were released in a freely available public database meant as a resource for research on the immune response to SARS-CoV-2. Samples were obtained from the ongoing ImmuneRACE study (first 160 participants) and from over 1,000 subjects provided by 6 global collaborators. Sample metadata almost always included a de-identified subject ID, COVID-19 status, age in years and sex. Where available, HLA class I and class II types were taken from metadata supplied by the sample provider and were not determined by assay-based typing. Study-wide conclusions, independent of this receptor: Clinical and demographic metadata were provided uncurated, with the amount varying by source and participant.

With regard to this clone: Its cognate antigen has yet to be identified. Base qualities are not provided; no much larger clone lies one nucleotide away.

Each collaborating institution followed its own protocols to collect whole blood in K2EDTA tubes. For TCRbeta analysis, collaborator samples were shipped as frozen whole blood, as isolated PBMCs, or as DNA extracted from either sample type. TCRbeta CDR3 regions were amplified from genomic DNA by means of the immunoSEQ Assay, a bias-controlled multiplex PCR. The paper's processing steps were these. The number of nucleated cells in each sample was estimated from the amplification of reference gene primers within the assay. To quantify the absolute abundance of each unique TCRbeta CDR3 rearrangement, sequence reads were collapsed and filtered. For each sample, productive Simpson clonality was calculated by taking the square root of Simpson's diversity index across productive rearrangements. In TCRdb, the immuneACCESS table is reduced to in-frame sequences with V and J assigned. These tables do not hold every clone; where another copy was compared, an unresolved V gene accounts for under half, and the others remain unexplained. V and J calls and clone size are given by that table; D and trimming were obtained from the DNA. The sample table holds 150,000 to 200,000 clones, of which around 79% were seen once. The ten largest clones represent about 28% of the sample.

CDR3 length: 17 amino acids, cysteine to phenylalanine. Kept here is only the CDR3 DNA, which spans 51 bases and is read in frame from base 1. The germline V gene (reference sequence) specifies GTSNPN as CDR1 and SVGIG as CDR2. Clipping removes 5 bases from V and 4 bases from J, with 18 as the unmatched junction base count. The rearranged chain carries TRBV30 and TRBJ2-7, with TRBD1 matching 9 junction bases. Sequences were obtained from peripheral blood. The sequence derives from a woman in her seventies with acute or convalescent COVID-19. The DNA reads TGTGCCTGGGTCCCGGGACAGGGACTTACGGGCCGTTACGAGCAGTACTTC. It translates to CAWVPGQGLTGRYEQYF.